This note documents a single TCR beta chain sequence. Its antigen is still unknown. The data are from a study of breast tumors, draining lymph nodes, adjacent tissues. Study-wide results and caveats: Data fit most tumor T cells coming from lymph node, expanding in tumor.

This CDR3 has 14 residues. V dropped 0 bases and J dropped 8 bases, with 13 bases sitting between them. Germline CDR1 LGHDT, CDR2 YNNKEL (reference sequence). TCRdb reprocessed the multiplex PCR reads with MiXCR, giving one entry per CDR3 protein. The sample records some 66,000 distinct CDR3 sequences, approximately 57% being singletons. The sample was breast tumor tissue. V usage is TRBV3-1 and J usage is TRBJ1-2; D is unresolved. This receptor was obtained from a female donor with breast cancer. Some clones in this sample may be carry-over from other donors' samples. CDR3 in amino acids: CASSQEIGFTGYTF. The DNA of the CDR3 is TGTGCCAGCAGCCAAGAGATCGGGTTTACCGGCTACACCTTC.